The T cell receptor beta chain described here comes from a study of T cells in Graves' hyperthyroidism and ophthalmopathy. Amplification of TCR beta CDR3 regions used RNA as the template. The TCR CDR3 was amplified in a first-round RT-PCR using the HTBI primer set. TCRdb reanalysed the multiplex PCR reads using MiXCR and keeps one entry per CDR3 protein. The table has 380,000 or so distinct CDR3 sequences, roughly 12% seen once. Germline values: CDR1 LGHDT, CDR2 YNNKEL (reference sequence). The CDR3 is made up of 13 amino acids. V gave up 4 bases and J gave up 7 bases, with 12 bases separating them. The patients, who ranged from 18 to 65 in age, presented with newly diagnosed hyperthyroidism lasting under 2 months. The study excluded patients with uncontrolled infection, other autoimmune disease, pregnancy or lactation. This clonotype was counted many times. Its specificity is not known. Overall study results and limits: Blood also carried most thyroid clonotypes expanded above 0.001.

The sample comprised blood. The clonotype comes from a man aged 25-40 years with Graves' hyperthyroidism that later progressed to Graves' ophthalmopathy. The chain recombines TRBV3-1 with TRBJ2-3; D gene unclear. This CDR3 is CASSLLGENTQYF. The DNA for the CDR3 is TGTGCCAGCAGCCTCCTAGGAGAAAATACGCAGTATTTT.